This is a list of T cell receptor beta chains from one sample in a study of blood T cells in healthy people across ages. MiXCR, applied by TCRdb to the 5' RACE reads, yields one record per CDR3 protein. Here the sample spans fewer than 2,000,000 distinct CDR3 sequences, around 40% being singletons. Sequencing used blood. The receptors derive from a human donor in good health. Each CDR3 is given with its conserved first and last residue. D genes are given only for firm matches. Size values are once, few and many counts, or a class for expanded clones, and some rows have none.

D	V	J	size	CDR3	DNA
NA	TRBV20-1	TRBJ2-5	few	CSARDWSGETQYF	TGCAGTGCTAGGGACTGGAGTGGAGAGACCCAGTACTTC
NA	TRBV7-2	TRBJ2-7	few	CASSLPGANGEQYF	TGTGCCAGCAGCTTACCAGGGGCGAACGGCGAGCAGTACTTC
TRBD2	TRBV10-3	TRBJ2-3	NA	CAISVKRGIPLSTDTQYF	TGTGCCATCAGTGTGAAGCGGGGGATACCTCTCAGCACAGATACGCAGTATTTT
NA	TRBV7-9	TRBJ2-3	NA	CASSPSMLRTDTLYF	TGTGCCAGCAGCCCGTCCATGCTCAGAACAGATACGCTGTATTTT
NA	TRBV6-6	TRBJ2-1	NA	CASSEGDEVYNEQFF	TGTGCCAGCAGTGAGGGGGACGAGGTCTACAATGAGCAGTTCTTC
NA	TRBV9	TRBJ1-5	NA	CASSVEPSQPQHF	TGTGCCAGCAGCGTAGAACCCTCCCAGCCCCAGCATTTT
NA	TRBV7-7	TRBJ2-6	NA	CASSQTPLRQGYSGANVLTF	TGTGCCAGCAGTCAAACCCCCCTCCGTCAGGGCTACTCTGGGGCCAACGTCCTGACTTTC
NA	TRBV11-2	TRBJ2-7	few	CASSHIRDTNPYEQYF	TGTGCCAGCAGCCATATCCGGGACACTAACCCCTACGAGCAGTACTTC
TRBD2	TRBV5-1	TRBJ2-5	NA	CASSDSGGRKTQYF	TGCGCCAGCAGCGATAGCGGGGGGAGGAAGACCCAGTACTTC
NA	TRBV10-3	TRBJ2-3	NA	CAISEHGPITDTQYF	TGTGCCATCAGTGAACATGGGCCGATTACAGATACGCAGTATTTT
TRBD1	TRBV5-5	TRBJ1-2	many	CASSMTGNYGYTF	TGTGCCAGCAGCATGACAGGGAACTATGGCTACACCTTC
NA	TRBV5-1	TRBJ2-5	NA	CASSAYPGRGEETQYF	TGCGCCAGCAGCGCCTACCCGGGCAGGGGAGAAGAGACCCAGTACTTC
TRBD2	TRBV7-3	TRBJ2-1	NA	CASSTVSGGSYNEQFF	TGTGCCAGCAGCACCGTTAGCGGGGGTTCCTACAATGAGCAGTTCTTC
NA	TRBV5-1	TRBJ2-1	NA	CASKGGGAYNEQFF	TGCGCCAGCAAGGGAGGGGGGGCTTACAATGAGCAGTTCTTC
TRBD2	TRBV7-9	TRBJ2-5	NA	CASSHPRLAGEQETQYF	TGTGCCAGCAGCCACCCCCGACTAGCGGGGGAGCAAGAGACCCAGTACTTC
TRBD1	TRBV12-3/TRBV12-4	TRBJ2-2	NA	CASSHTWTGADITGELFF	TGTGCCAGCAGCCACACCTGGACAGGGGCCGATATCACAGGGGAGCTGTTTTTT
TRBD1	TRBV20-1	TRBJ1-2	once	CSAGRDRGYGYTF	TGCAGTGCTGGCCGGGACAGGGGATATGGCTACACCTTC
NA	TRBV7-2	TRBJ2-5	NA	CASSLWGGNLEETQYF	TGTGCCAGCAGCTTATGGGGTGGGAACTTAGAAGAGACCCAGTACTTC
TRBD2	TRBV7-2	TRBJ2-5	NA	CASSLYSGGEETQYF	TGTGCCAGCAGCTTATATAGCGGGGGGGAAGAGACCCAGTACTTC
TRBD2	TRBV27	TRBJ2-1	NA	CVSSFGGGANEQFF	TGTGTCAGCAGTTTCGGCGGGGGGGCCAATGAGCAGTTCTTC
NA	TRBV20-1	TRBJ2-1	NA	CSARGVLALSYNEQFF	TGCAGTGCTAGAGGGGTCCTAGCGCTGTCCTACAATGAGCAGTTCTTC
TRBD1	TRBV7-9	TRBJ2-7	NA	CASSSQGALEYEQYF	TGTGCCAGCAGCTCCCAGGGGGCCCTGGAGTACGAGCAGTACTTC
NA	TRBV7-2	TRBJ2-7	few	CASSADVFSYEQYF	TGTGCCAGCAGCGCGGACGTATTCTCCTACGAGCAGTACTTC
NA	TRBV6-2/TRBV6-3	TRBJ1-1	NA	CASSHPTPNTEAFF	TGTGCCAGCAGTCACCCGACCCCGAACACTGAAGCTTTCTTT
TRBD2	TRBV5-1	TRBJ2-7	few	CASSTIGTSVVEQYF	TGCGCCAGCAGCACAATCGGGACTAGCGTCGTCGAGCAGTACTTC
NA	TRBV29-1	TRBJ2-7	NA	CSVVGPDSSYEQYF	TGCAGCGTTGTAGGTCCCGATAGCTCCTACGAGCAGTACTTC
TRBD1	TRBV7-2	TRBJ1-4	NA	CASSPGQALNEKLFF	TGTGCCAGCAGCCCCGGACAGGCGCTGAATGAAAAACTGTTTTTT
NA	TRBV6-5	TRBJ1-2	few	CASSYSGIYTF	TGTGCCAGCAGTTACTCCGGGATCTACACCTTC
NA	TRBV4-2	TRBJ2-3	few	CASSERARVGSSVYF	TGTGCCAGCAGCGAAAGGGCCAGGGTGGGGTCCTCGGTGTATTTT
NA	TRBV7-2	TRBJ1-4	NA	CASSLRGGDWEKRFF	TGTGCCAGCAGCTTACGGGGGGGCGATTGGGAAAAACGGTTTTTT
NA	TRBV6-6	TRBJ2-6	NA	CASSLREGAGANVLTF	TGTGCCAGCAGTTTAAGGGAAGGCGCTGGGGCCAACGTCCTGACTTTC
NA	TRBV27	TRBJ2-5	few	CASRGLLQETQYF	TGTGCCAGCAGAGGACTTCTCCAAGAGACCCAGTACTTC
NA	TRBV6-6	TRBJ1-6	few	CASKNAYNSPLHF	TGTGCCAGCAAGAATGCCTATAATTCACCCCTCCACTTT
NA	TRBV7-9	TRBJ1-4	NA	CASRSELVNEKLFF	TGTGCCAGCAGATCAGAGTTGGTTAATGAAAAACTGTTTTTT
TRBD2	TRBV12-3/TRBV12-4	TRBJ2-1	NA	CAGSLSSALAGDNEQFF	TGTGCCGGCAGTTTAAGCTCGGCCCTAGCGGGAGACAATGAGCAGTTCTTC
TRBD2	TRBV29-1	TRBJ2-5	few	CSVKRGAETQYF	TGCAGCGTTAAGCGGGGGGCAGAGACCCAGTACTTC
TRBD1	TRBV3-1	TRBJ2-4	NA	CASSPDRGWVQYF	TGTGCCAGCAGCCCGGACAGGGGGTGGGTGCAGTACTTC